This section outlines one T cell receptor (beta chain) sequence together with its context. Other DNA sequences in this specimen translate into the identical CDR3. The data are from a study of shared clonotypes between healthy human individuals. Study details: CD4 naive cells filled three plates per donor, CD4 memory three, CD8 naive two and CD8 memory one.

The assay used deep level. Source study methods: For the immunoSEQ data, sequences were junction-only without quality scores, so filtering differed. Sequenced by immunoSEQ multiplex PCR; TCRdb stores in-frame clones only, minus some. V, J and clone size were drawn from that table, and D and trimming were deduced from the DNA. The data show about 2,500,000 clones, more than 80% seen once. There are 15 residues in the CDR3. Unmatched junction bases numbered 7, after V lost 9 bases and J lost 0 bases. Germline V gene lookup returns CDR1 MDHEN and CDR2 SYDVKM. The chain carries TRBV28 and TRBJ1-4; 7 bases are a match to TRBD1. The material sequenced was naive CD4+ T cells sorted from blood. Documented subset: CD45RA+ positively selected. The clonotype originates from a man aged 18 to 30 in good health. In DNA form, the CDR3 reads TGTGCCAGTAGAGGGACAGCCGCAACTAATGAAAAACTGTTTTTT. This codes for CASRGTAATNEKLFF.